This entry describes one TCR beta chain. This sample was included in a study of blood T cell repertoires in COVID-19. Germline V gives CDR1 LNHDA, CDR2 SQIVND (reference sequence). The CDR3 is 14 amino acids. Trimming cost V 7 bases and J 7 bases, with 16 bases left between them. The repertoire was sequenced with immunoSEQ multiplex PCR; TCRdb's copy has only in-frame clones and lacks some. The sample holds 350,000 to 450,000 clones, more than 85% seen once. Cohorts were determined from participant-reported clinical history. The origin of this receptor is a woman in her thirties or forties who had been exposed to COVID-19. V gene TRBV19 combines with J gene TRBJ2-2, with D possibly TRBD1 on 6 matching bases. Sequenced material: PBMCs or T cells enriched from blood (not recorded which). The DNA of the CDR3 is TGTGCCAGTACCTATAACAGGGTCGGCGGGGAGCTGTTTTTT. Amino acids: CASTYNRVGGELFF.